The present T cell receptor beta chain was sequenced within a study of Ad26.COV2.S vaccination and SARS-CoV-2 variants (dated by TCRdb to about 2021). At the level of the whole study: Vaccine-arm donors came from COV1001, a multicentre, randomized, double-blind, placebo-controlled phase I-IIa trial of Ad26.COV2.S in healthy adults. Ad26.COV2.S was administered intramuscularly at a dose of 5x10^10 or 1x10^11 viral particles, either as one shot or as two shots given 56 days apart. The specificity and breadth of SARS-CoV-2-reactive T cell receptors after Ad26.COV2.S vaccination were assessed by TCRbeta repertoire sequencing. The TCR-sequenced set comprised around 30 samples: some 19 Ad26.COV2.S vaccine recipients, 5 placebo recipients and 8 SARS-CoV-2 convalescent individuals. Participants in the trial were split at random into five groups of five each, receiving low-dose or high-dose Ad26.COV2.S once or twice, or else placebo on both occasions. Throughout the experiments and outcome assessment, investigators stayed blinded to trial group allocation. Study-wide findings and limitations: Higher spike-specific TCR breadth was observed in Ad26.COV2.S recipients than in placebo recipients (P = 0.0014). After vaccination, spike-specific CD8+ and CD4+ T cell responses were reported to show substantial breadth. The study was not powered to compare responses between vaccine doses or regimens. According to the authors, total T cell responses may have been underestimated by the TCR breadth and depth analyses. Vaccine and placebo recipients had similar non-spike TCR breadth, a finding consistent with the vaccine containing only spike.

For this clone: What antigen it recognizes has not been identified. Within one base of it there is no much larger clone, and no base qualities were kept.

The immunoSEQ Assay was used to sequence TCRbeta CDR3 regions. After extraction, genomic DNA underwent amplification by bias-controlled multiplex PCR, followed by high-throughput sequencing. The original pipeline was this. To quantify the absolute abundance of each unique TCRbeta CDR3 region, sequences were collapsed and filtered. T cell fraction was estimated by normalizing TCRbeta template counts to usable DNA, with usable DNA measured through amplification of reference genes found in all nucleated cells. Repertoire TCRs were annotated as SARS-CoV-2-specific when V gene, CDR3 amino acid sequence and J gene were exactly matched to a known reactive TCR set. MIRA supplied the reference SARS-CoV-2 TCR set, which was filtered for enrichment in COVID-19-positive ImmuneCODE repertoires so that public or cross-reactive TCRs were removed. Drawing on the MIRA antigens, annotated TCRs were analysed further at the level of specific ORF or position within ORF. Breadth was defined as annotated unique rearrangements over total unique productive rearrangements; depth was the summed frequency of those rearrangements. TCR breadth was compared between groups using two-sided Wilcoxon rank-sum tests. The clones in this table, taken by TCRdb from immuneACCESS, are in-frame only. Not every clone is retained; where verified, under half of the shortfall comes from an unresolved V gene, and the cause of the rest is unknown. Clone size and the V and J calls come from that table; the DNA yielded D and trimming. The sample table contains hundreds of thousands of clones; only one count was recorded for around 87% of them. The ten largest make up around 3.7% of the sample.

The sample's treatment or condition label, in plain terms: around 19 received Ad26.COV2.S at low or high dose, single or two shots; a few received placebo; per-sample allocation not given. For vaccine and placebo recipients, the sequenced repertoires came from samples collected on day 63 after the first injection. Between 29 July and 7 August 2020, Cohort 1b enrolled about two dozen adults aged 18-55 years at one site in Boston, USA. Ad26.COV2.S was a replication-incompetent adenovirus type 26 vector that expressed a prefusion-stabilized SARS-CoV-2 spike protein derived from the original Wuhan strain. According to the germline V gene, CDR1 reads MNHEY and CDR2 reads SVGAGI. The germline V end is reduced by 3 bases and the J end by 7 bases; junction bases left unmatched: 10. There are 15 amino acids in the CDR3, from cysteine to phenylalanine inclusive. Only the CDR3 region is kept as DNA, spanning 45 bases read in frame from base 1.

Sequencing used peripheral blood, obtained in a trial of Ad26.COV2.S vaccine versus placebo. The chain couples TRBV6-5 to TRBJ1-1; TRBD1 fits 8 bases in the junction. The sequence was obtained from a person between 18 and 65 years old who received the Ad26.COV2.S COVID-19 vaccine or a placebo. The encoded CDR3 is CASSYFRTGRSEAFF. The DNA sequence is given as TGTGCCAGCAGTTATTTCAGGACAGGGCGTAGTGAAGCTTTCTTT.